This TCR beta chain was captured by sequencing in a study of blood T cell repertoires in COVID-19. Across the study: The cDNA or gDNA used as material had been derived from T cells, B-cell-depleted T cells, or PBMCs.

TCRdb's copy holds only in-frame clones and misses some; the assay was immunoSEQ multiplex PCR. The data show fewer than 300,000 clones, with over 80% seen just once and roughly 6.1% held by the top ten. Germline values: CDR1 MGHDK, CDR2 SYGVNS. The V gene end was trimmed by 7 bases and the J gene end by 2 bases; junction bases not matched to a gene: 13. The CDR3 spans 16 residues. The sequence was collected from a woman in her 50s with COVID-19, enrolled during active disease. The sequencing sample was made of peripheral blood. The genes are TRBV25-1 and TRBJ1-1; 7 bases agree with TRBD1. CDR3 DNA sequence: TGTGCCAGCATTGGAGGGGCCAAGGGGGCTAACACTGAAGCTTTCTTT. It specifies CASIGGAKGANTEAFF. Supplemented by reference TRBV25-1 and TRBJ1-1, the full variable domain reads EADIYQTPRYLVIGTGKKITLECSQTMGHDKMYWYQQDPGMELHLIHYSYGVNSTEKGDLSSESTVSRIRTEHFPLTLESARPSHTSQYLCASIGGAKGANTEAFFGQGTRLTVV.